This TCR beta chain derives from a study of technical replicates of blood from a few donors. The CDR3 contains 13 residues. Trimming removed 1 base from V and 3 bases from J, with 7 bases in between. Germline lookup yields CDR1 SGHNT and CDR2 YYREEE (reference sequence). Only in-frame clones appear in the TCRdb table, and some are missing; sequencing was by immunoSEQ multiplex PCR. The profile covers tens of thousands of clones, with 75% to 95% appearing a single time and 0.25% taken by the ten largest. Sequenced: T cells isolated from PBMCs. This TCR was sampled from a human donor in good health. This chain uses TRBV5-4 with TRBJ2-5; the D gene is possibly TRBD2 (5 bases). CDR3 sequence: CASSLSGKETQYF. CDR3 in DNA: TGTGCCAGCAGCTTGTCGGGGAAAGAGACCCAGTACTTC.